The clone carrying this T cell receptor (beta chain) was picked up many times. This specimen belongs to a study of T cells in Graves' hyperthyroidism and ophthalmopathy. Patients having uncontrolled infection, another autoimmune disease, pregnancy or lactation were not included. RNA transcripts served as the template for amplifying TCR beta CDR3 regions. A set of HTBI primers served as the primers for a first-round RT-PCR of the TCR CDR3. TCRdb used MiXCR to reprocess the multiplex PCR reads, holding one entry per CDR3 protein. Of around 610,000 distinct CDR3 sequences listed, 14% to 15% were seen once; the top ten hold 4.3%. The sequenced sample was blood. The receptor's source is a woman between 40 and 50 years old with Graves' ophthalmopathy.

DNA of the CDR3: TGTGCCAGCAGTTCCGGACTTCACCAAGAGACCCAGTACTTC. Its translation is CASSSGLHQETQYF. This chain links TRBV6-5 with TRBJ2-5; weak D call: TRBD2 (5 bases). The germline V and J ends were trimmed by 4 bases and 0 bases, with 9 bases remaining between them. Per the germline V gene, CDR1 is MNHEY and CDR2 is SVGAGI. The CDR3 spans 14 residues.